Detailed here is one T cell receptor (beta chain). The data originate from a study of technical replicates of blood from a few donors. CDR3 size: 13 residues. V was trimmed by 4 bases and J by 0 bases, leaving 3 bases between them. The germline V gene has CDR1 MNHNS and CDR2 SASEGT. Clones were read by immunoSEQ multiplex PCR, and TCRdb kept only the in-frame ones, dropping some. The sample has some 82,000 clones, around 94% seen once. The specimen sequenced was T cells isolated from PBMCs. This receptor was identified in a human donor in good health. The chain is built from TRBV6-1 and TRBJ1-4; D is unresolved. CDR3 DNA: TGTGCCAGCAGTGTCACAACTAATGAAAAACTGTTTTTT. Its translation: CASSVTTNEKLFF.